This passage covers 22 T cell receptor beta chains from one sample sequenced in a study of cytomegalovirus exposure and HLA in healthy donors. The assay was immunoSEQ multiplex PCR, and TCRdb's table has in-frame clones only and misses some. The sample includes 160,000 or so clones, roughly nine tenths of them seen just once. Sequencing was done on a sample of PBMCs. These receptors came from a man in his late teens or twenties in good health and CMV-seropositive.

Remarks on this clone: The germline gene is not matched at one end of the junction; a read error may be the cause. The CDR3 region has the DNA TGTGCCTTCAGTGCGGCACAGGGCGATGGCTACACCTTC. It specifies CAFSAAQGDGYTF. The J gene is TRBJ1-2, the V gene TRBV10-3; tentatively, D is TRBD1 (6 bases). Germline-derived CDR1 and CDR2 are ENHRY and SYGVKD. The CDR3 runs to 13 residues.

This clone was seen only once. V usage is TRBV5-1 and J usage is TRBJ2-7; D remains unclear. V was pared by 4 bases and J by 3 bases, with 14 bases between. The CDR3 covers 14 residues. The germline gives CDR1 SGHRS, CDR2 YFSETQ. CDR3 DNA sequence: TGCGCCAGCAGCCCCGGTACTATTGGCTACGAGCAGTACTTC. Amino acids: CASSPGTIGYEQYF. Full variable domain (rest looked up from reference TRBV5-1 and TRBJ2-7): KAGVTQTPRYLIKTRGQQVTLSCSPISGHRSVSWYQQTPGQGLQFLFEYFSETQRNKGNFPGRFSGRQFSNSRSEMNVSTLELGDSALYLCASSPGTIGYEQYFGPGTRLTVT.

The chain combines TRBV7-6 with TRBJ2-2; 7 bases are shared with TRBD2. Trimming cost V 2 bases and J 3 bases; bases outside gene matches: 6. In germline, CDR1 is SGHVS, CDR2 FNYEAQ. There are 16 residues in the CDR3. CDR3 DNA: TGTGCCAGCAGCTTACTGGCGGGAGAGGACACCGGGGAGCTGTTTTTT. This codes for CASSLLAGEDTGELFF.

This chain joins TRBV19 and TRBJ2-7; TRBD1 might be the D (5 bases). V lost 3 bases and J lost 2, with 14 bases in between. The CDR3 has 15 amino acids. Germline V gives CDR1 LNHDA, CDR2 SQIVND (reference sequence). CDR3 residues: CASSMALGAPYEQYF. For the CDR3, the DNA is TGTGCCAGTAGTATGGCCCTAGGGGCCCCCTACGAGCAGTACTTC.

The chain joins TRBV5-4 to TRBJ1-2; the match to TRBD1 covers 7 bases. CDR1 and CDR2 (germline): SGHNT, YYREEE (reference sequence). Unmatched junction bases numbered 10, after V lost 4 bases and J lost 4 bases. The CDR3 spans 15 residues. This CDR3 is CASSQPGQLSYGYTF. CDR3 nucleotide sequence: TGTGCCAGCAGCCAACCGGGACAGCTTTCCTATGGCTACACCTTC.

The chain uses TRBV18 and TRBJ1-6, with TRBD1 identical over 7 bases. Germline V gene data show CDR1 as KGHSH and CDR2 as LQKENI. This CDR3 spans 13 amino acids. Trimming took 3 bases from V and 11 from J; bases not matched to a gene: 4. CDR3 region: CASSPGQTAPLHF. In nucleotides, the CDR3 is TGTGCCAGCTCACCGGGACAGACGGCACCCCTCCACTTT.

The chain carries TRBV28 and TRBJ1-5; D gene unclear. This CDR3 contains 16 residues. Between the trimmed V and J ends, which lost 7 bases and 0 bases, there was a span of 16 bases. The germline V gene encodes CDR1 MDHEN and CDR2 SYDVKM. This chain's CDR3 is CASTLRRRYSNQPQHF. The DNA of the CDR3 is TGTGCCAGCACCCTTCGACGGAGGTATAGCAATCAGCCCCAGCATTTT.

This rearrangement joins TRBV19 to TRBJ2-3, with 7 bases fitting TRBD2. Germline CDR1 reads LNHDA; CDR2 reads SQIVND (reference sequence). This CDR3 region has 15 residues. With 3 bases clipped from V and 4 bases from J, the junction kept 7 bases outside the gene matches. For the CDR3, the DNA is TGTGCCAGTAGTATTGCTGGGGGGGAATCAGATACGCAGTATTTT. Its translation: CASSIAGGESDTQYF.

The chain carries TRBV5-1 and TRBJ2-1, with TRBD2 matching 7 bases. Unmatched junction bases numbered 4, after V lost 0 bases and J lost 4 bases. CDR3 length: 15 residues. CDR1 SGHRS and CDR2 YFSETQ come from the germline V gene. This CDR3 reads CASSLAGGLYNEQFF. The CDR3 nucleotides are TGCGCCAGCAGCTTGGCGGGGGGACTGTACAATGAGCAGTTCTTC.

The sample holds many counts of this clone. This chain links TRBV4-2 with TRBJ1-2, with 8 bases matching TRBD1. V was pared by 0 bases and J by 3 bases, with 6 bases of the junction left unmatched. Germline V CDR1 and CDR2: LGHNA, YNFKEQ. This CDR3 has 16 amino acids. The CDR3 reads CASSQEETGAYYGYTF. DNA for the CDR3: TGTGCCAGCAGCCAAGAGGAGACAGGGGCTTACTATGGCTACACCTTC.

In its sample, this clone was seen once. The rearrangement joins TRBV14 to TRBJ1-3; no reliable D call. The germline V gene encodes CDR1 SGHDN and CDR2 FVKESK. The CDR3 spans 12 residues. V lost 6 bases and J 0 bases, leaving 3 bases between the germline ends. In DNA form, the CDR3 reads TGTGCCAGCAGTCGCTCTGGAAACACCATATATTTT. It translates to CASSRSGNTIYF.

The table lists this clone with a count of one. The chain has TRBV7-9 and TRBJ1-1; D call uncertain. The germline V gene has CDR1 SEHNR and CDR2 FQNEAQ (reference sequence). Trimming removed 3 bases from V and 2 bases from J, with 7 bases in between. The CDR3 is made up of 13 amino acids. The chain's CDR3 is CASSFGGNTEAFF. The CDR3 coding sequence is TGTGCCAGCAGCTTCGGAGGTAACACTGAAGCTTTCTTT.

This clone was found once. The V gene is TRBV4-3, the J gene TRBJ1-1; D is uncertain. CDR3 length: 15 residues. Germline CDR1 LGHNA, CDR2 YSLEER. V gave up 0 bases and J gave up 4 bases, with 12 bases separating them. This CDR3 reads CASSQEGGLLTEAFF. In nucleotides, the CDR3 is TGCGCCAGCAGCCAAGAGGGCGGGCTGCTCACTGAAGCTTTCTTT.

The chain carries TRBV2 and TRBJ2-1; tentative D call: TRBD1 (5 bases). CDR1 is SNHLY and CDR2 is FYNNEI in the germline V gene. Between the trimmed V and J ends, which lost 4 bases and 5 bases, there was a span of 15 bases. The CDR3 covers 15 residues. As DNA, the CDR3 is TGTGCCAGCAGTGTGGAGCGACAGAACAACAATGAGCAGTTCTTC. This sequence encodes CASSVERQNNNEQFF.

This rearrangement joins TRBV10-3 to TRBJ2-7, with D tentatively TRBD2 (6 bases). The V end lost 10 bases, the J end lost 5 bases, and 24 bases lay between the germline ends. CDR3 length: 15 amino acids. Germline V gene sequence: CDR1 ENHRY, CDR2 SYGVKD. This CDR3 is CATSRGTSQQHEQYF. In nucleotides, the CDR3 is TGTGCCACCTCCCGCGGAACTAGCCAGCAGCACGAGCAGTACTTC.

The CDR3 DNA reads as TGTGCCAGCAGCCCGGAGTCTACCTACAATGAGCAGTTCTTC. It encodes CASSPESTYNEQFF. The J gene is TRBJ2-1, the V gene TRBV6-4; the D is unclear. Germline V gene sequence: CDR1 MRHNA, CDR2 SNTAGT. Trimming pared 6 bases from V and 2 bases from J, leaving 11 bases between. The CDR3 loop spans 14 amino acids.

The chain uses TRBV5-6 and TRBJ1-5; 8 bases agree with TRBD1. V shed 0 bases and J 4 bases; nucleotides not matched to a gene: 6. The CDR3 is 16 amino acids. The V gene's germline CDR1 is SGHDT and CDR2 YYEEEE. This chain's CDR3 is CASSLGPQGGNQPQHF. CDR3 coding DNA: TGTGCCAGCAGCTTGGGACCACAGGGGGGAAATCAGCCCCAGCATTTT.

This sequence joins TRBV10-3 and TRBJ1-6, with D perhaps TRBD1 (6 bases). CDR1 is ENHRY, CDR2 SYGVKD, per germline. The CDR3 sequence is 16 residues long. The V and J ends lost 0 bases and 7 bases respectively, with 13 bases between them. Written as DNA, the CDR3 is TGTGCCATCAGTGAGTCAGGGGGATACGCGAATTCACCCCTCCACTTT. Residues: CAISESGGYANSPLHF.

The chain couples TRBV28 to TRBJ2-3; TRBD1 might be the D (6 bases). The CDR3 has 14 amino acids. Germline CDR1 is MDHEN and CDR2 is SYDVKM. V was trimmed by 5 bases and J by 1 base, leaving 10 bases between them. CDR3 sequence reads: CASSPRQGTDTQYF. CDR3 coding DNA: TGTGCCAGCAGTCCGAGACAGGGCACAGATACGCAGTATTTT.

The chain employs TRBV19 and TRBJ2-7, with 11 bases identical to TRBD1. Per germline, CDR1 LNHDA and CDR2 SQIVND (reference sequence). V lost 6 bases and J lost 5; bases outside the gene matches: 12. The CDR3 is made up of 16 amino acids. The CDR3 DNA reads as TGTGCCAGTAGCAAAAGGTCCGGGACAGGGGGGAACGAGCAGTACTTC. Translated: CASSKRSGTGGNEQYF. Full variable domain (remainder filled in from reference TRBV19 and TRBJ2-7): DGGITQSPKYLFRKEGQNVTLSCEQNLNHDAMYWYRQDPGQGLRLIYYSQIVNDFQKGDIAEGYSVSREKKESFPLTVTSAQKNPTAFYLCASSKRSGTGGNEQYFGPGTRLTVT.

CDR3 bases: TGTGCCAGCAGCCCGGGACTTCCCTCCTACGAGCAGTACTTC. Translating gives CASSPGLPSYEQYF. This chain links TRBV7-2 with TRBJ2-7; D possibly corresponds to TRBD2 (6 bases). Per the germline V gene, CDR1 is SGHTA and CDR2 is FQGNSA. The length of the CDR3 is 14 residues. The V end lost 5 bases, the J end lost 0 bases, and 11 bases lay between the germline ends.

V usage is TRBV7-3 and J usage is TRBJ2-1, with D possibly matching TRBD2 (7 bases). V lost 2 bases and J lost 2, with 13 bases in between. Germline loops: CDR1 SGHTA, CDR2 FQGTGA. The CDR3 contains 16 residues. CDR3 region: CASSLWGGGTYNEQFF. CDR3 nucleotide sequence: TGTGCCAGCAGCTTATGGGGCGGGGGCACCTACAATGAGCAGTTCTTC.